The source of this TCR beta chain is a study of T cell responses to AZD1222 COVID-19 vaccine. On this clone: Its antigen is unknown.

Overall study results and limits: The study reported that nearly half of spike-specific TCRs target unmutated variant regions. Mapped onto spike, vaccine-associated CD4 TCRs spanned it and were dominant at 160-218 and 743-854.

V lost 6 bases to trimming and J lost 1 base, with 13 bases between them. CDR1 and CDR2 from the germline V gene are LNHNV and YYDKDF (reference sequence). This CDR3 spans 14 amino acids. Here immunoSEQ multiplex PCR was the method, and the copy in TCRdb shows in-frame clones only, minus some. The sample carries more than 120,000 clones, 85% to 90% recorded once. The input for sequencing was peripheral blood, taken 28 days after the second AZD1222 dose. The rearrangement joins TRBV15 to TRBJ2-7, with a possible D match to TRBD2 (5 bases). The clonotype originates from an adult who received the AZD1222 COVID-19 vaccine. The CDR3 loop reads CATRAAGRSYEQYF. CDR3 sequence (DNA): TGTGCCACCAGGGCGGCGGGTCGATCCTACGAGCAGTACTTC. Based on the CDR3 plus reference TRBV15 and TRBJ2-7, the full variable domain is DAMVIQNPRYQVTQFGKPVTLSCSQTLNHNVMYWYQQKSSQAPKLLFHYYDKDFNNEADTPDNFQSRRPNTSFCFLDIRSPGLGDTAMYLCATRAAGRSYEQYFGPGTRLTVT.